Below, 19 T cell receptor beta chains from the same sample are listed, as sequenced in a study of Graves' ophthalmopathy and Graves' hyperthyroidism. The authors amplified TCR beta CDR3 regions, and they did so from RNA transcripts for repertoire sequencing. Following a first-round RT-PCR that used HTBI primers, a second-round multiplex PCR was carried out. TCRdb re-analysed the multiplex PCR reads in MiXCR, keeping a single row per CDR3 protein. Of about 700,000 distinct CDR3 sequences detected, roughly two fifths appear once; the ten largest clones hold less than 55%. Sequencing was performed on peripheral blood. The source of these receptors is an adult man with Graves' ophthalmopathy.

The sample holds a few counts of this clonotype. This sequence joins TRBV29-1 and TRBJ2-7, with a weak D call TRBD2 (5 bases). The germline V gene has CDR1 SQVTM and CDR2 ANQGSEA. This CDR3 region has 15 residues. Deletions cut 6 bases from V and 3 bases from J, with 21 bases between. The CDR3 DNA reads TGCAGCGTCCCAAGGATGAGGGAACTAATCTACGAGCAGTACTTC. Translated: CSVPRMRELIYEQYF.

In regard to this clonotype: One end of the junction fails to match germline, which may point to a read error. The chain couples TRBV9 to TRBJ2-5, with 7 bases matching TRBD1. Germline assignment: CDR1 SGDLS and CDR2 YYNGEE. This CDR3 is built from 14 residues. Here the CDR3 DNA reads TGTGCCAGCAGCGTAGGGGCAGGGGGAGAGATCCAGTACTTC. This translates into CASSVGAGGEIQYF.

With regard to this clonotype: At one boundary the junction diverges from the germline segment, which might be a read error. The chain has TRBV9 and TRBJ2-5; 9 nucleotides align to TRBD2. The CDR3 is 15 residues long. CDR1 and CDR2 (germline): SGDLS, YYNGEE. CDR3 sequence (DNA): TGTGCCAGCAGGGTAGCGGGGGCCCTCCAAGAGACCCAGTACTTC. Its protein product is CASRVAGALQETQYF. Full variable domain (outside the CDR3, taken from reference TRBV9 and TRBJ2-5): DSGVTQTPKHLITATGQRVTLRCSPRSGDLSVYWYQQSLDQGLQFLIQYYNGEERAKGNILERFSAQQFPDLHSELNLSSLELGDSALYFCASRVAGALQETQYFGPGTRLLVL.

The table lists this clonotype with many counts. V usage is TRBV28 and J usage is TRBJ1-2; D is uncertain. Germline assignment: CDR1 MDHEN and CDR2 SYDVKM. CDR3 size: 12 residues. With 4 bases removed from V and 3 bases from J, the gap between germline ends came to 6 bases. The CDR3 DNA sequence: TGTGCCAGCAGTTGGAGGGACTATGGCTACACCTTC. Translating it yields CASSWRDYGYTF.

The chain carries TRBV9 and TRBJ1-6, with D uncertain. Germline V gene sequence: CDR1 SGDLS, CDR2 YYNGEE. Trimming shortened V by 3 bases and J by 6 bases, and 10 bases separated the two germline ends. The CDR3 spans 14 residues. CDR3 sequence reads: CASSAIIGNSPLHF. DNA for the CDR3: TGTGCCAGCAGCGCCATTATCGGTAATTCACCCCTCCACTTT.

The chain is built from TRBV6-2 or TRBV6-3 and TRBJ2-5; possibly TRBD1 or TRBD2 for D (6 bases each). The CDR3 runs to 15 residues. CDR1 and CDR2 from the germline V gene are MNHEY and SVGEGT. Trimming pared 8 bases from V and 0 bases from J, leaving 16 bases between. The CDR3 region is CASRLGGSDQETQYF. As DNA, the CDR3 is TGTGCCAGCCGCCTAGGGGGGTCAGACCAAGAGACCCAGTACTTC.

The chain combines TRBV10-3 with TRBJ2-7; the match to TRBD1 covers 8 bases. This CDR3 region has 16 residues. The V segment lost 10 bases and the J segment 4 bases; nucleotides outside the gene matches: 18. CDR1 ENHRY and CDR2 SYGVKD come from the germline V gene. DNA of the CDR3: TGTGCCAGCAGAAAAAGACCGGACAGGGCTTCGTACGAGCAGTACTTC. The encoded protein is CASRKRPDRASYEQYF.

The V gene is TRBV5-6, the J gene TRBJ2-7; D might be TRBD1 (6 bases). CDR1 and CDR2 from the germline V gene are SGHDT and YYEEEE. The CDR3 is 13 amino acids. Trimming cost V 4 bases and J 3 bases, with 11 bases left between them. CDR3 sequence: CASSIGQYYEQYF. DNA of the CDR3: TGTGCCAGCAGCATAGGACAGTACTACGAGCAGTACTTC.

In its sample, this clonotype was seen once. The CDR3: CASSLQQSLSGNTIYF. In nucleotides, the CDR3 is TGTGCCAGCAGTTTACAGCAGAGCCTCTCTGGAAACACCATATATTTT. The chain uses TRBV6-1 and TRBJ1-3; D gene unclear. The CDR3 sequence is 16 residues long. V shed 5 bases and J shed 0 bases, with 14 bases lying between them. CDR1 and CDR2 from the germline V gene are MNHNS and SASEGT.

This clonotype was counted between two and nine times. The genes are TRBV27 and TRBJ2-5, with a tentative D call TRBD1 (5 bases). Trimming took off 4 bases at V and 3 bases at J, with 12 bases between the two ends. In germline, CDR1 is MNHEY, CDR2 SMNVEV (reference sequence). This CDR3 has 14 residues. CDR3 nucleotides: TGTGCCAGCAGTTCAATCGGCAGGGAAGAGACCCAGTACTTC. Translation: CASSSIGREETQYF.

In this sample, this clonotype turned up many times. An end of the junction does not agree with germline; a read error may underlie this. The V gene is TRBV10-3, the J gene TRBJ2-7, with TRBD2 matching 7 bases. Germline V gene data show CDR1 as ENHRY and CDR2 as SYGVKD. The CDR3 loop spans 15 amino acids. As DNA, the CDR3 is TGTGCCAGCAGTTACAACGAGGGAGGGCCTTACGAGCAGTACTTC. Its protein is CASSYNEGGPYEQYF.

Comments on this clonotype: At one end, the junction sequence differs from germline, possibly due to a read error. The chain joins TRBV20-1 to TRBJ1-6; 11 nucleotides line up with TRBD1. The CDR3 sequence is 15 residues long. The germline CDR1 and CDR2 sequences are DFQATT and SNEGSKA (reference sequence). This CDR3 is CSAGEWDRGNSPLHF. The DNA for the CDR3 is TGCAGTGCTGGAGAGTGGGACAGGGGGAATTCACCCCTCCACTTT.

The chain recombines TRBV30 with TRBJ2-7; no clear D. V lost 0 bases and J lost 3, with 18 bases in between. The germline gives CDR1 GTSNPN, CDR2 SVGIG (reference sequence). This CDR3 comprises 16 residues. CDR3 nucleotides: TGTGCCTGGAGTGTATTATCCCGCGCACCCCTCTACGAGCAGTACTTC. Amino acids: CAWSVLSRAPLYEQYF.

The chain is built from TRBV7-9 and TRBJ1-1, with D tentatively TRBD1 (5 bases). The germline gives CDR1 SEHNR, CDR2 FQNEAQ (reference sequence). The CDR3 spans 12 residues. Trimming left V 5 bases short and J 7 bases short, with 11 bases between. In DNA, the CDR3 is TGTGCCAGCAGCCCACGGGACGTTGAAGCTTTCTTT. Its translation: CASSPRDVEAFF.

CDR3 amino acids: CASSHRVSGANVLTF. CDR3 DNA: TGTGCCAGCAGCCACCGGGTGTCTGGGGCCAACGTCCTGACTTTC. The chain is built from TRBV7-9 and TRBJ2-6; D not resolved. V lost 5 bases and J 1 base, leaving 9 bases between the germline ends. In germline, CDR1 is SEHNR, CDR2 FQNEAQ (reference sequence). This CDR3 comprises 15 residues. Drawing the rest from reference TRBV7-9 and TRBJ2-6, the complete variable domain is DTGVSQNPRHKITKRGQNVTFRCDPISEHNRLYWYRQTLGQGPEFLTYFQNEAQLEKSRLLSDRFSAERPKGSFSTLEIQRTEQGDSAMYLCASSHRVSGANVLTFGAGSRLTVL.

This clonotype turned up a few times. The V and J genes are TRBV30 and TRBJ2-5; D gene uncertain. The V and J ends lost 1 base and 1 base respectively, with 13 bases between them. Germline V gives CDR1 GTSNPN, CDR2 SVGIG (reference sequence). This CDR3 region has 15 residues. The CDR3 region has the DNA TGTGCCTGGAGTGATTCCGGCCCAATCCAAGAGACCCAGTACTTC. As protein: CAWSDSGPIQETQYF.

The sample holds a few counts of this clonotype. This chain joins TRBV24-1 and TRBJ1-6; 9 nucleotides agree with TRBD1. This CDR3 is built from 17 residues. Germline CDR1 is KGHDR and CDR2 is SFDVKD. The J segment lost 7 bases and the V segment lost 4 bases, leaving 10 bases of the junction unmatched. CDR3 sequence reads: CATSDPGTGFQNSPLHF. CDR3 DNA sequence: TGTGCCACCAGTGACCCAGGGACAGGGTTTCAGAATTCACCCCTCCACTTT.

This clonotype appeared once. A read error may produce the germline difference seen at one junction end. This chain's CDR3 is CASSVGSSGRLNEQLF. The CDR3 coding sequence is TGTGCCAGCAGCGTAGGCTCTAGCGGGAGGCTCAATGAGCAGCTCTTC. The V gene is TRBV9, the J gene TRBJ2-5; 11 positions agree with TRBD2. This CDR3 has 16 residues. Germline loops: CDR1 SGDLS, CDR2 YYNGEE.

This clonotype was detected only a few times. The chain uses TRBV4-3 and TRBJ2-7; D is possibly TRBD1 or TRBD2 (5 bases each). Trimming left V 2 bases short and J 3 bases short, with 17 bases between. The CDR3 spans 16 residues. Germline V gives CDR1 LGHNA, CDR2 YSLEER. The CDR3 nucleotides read TGCGCCAGCAGCCAACGAAGAGGGACGGACGGCTACGAGCAGTACTTC. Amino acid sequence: CASSQRRGTDGYEQYF.